The rows below give T cell receptor beta chains drawn from one sample of a study of CD8 T cells in ankylosing spondylitis. MiXCR was run by TCRdb on the 5' RACE reads, yielding one entry per CDR3 protein. The sample yields some 140,000 distinct CDR3 sequences, 17% seen once. Source material: blood, either unsorted or a sorted T cell fraction (not recorded which). The receptors were gathered from a male donor with ankylosing spondylitis. Both conserved end residues are trimmed from each CDR3. The order of the fields is V gene, J gene, CDR3 protein.

TRBV6-1,TRBJ2-7,ASSPTSGSIEQY
TRBV2,TRBJ2-1,ASLRSNEQF
TRBV6-2/TRBV6-3,TRBJ1-1,ASSLEFSLAEAF
TRBV12-3/TRBV12-4,TRBJ1-4,ASSLKGASEKLF
TRBV28,TRBJ2-5,ASSFRRDQETQY
TRBV27,TRBJ2-7,ASSLSPGPYEQY
TRBV4-2,TRBJ2-3,ASSLNYRGEGSTDTQY
TRBV7-9,TRBJ2-7,ASSLAGSGVFSYEQY
TRBV29-1,TRBJ2-7,SVTGLSSYEQY
TRBV27,TRBJ1-5,ASSSRVNQPQH
TRBV12-3/TRBV12-4,TRBJ2-1,ASGGRANNEQF
TRBV24-1,TRBJ1-1,ATSDSTLAEAF
TRBV27,TRBJ2-2,ASSDAGTNTGELF
TRBV7-9,TRBJ2-4,ASSLADWADIQY
TRBV27,TRBJ1-5,ASKRRQGAGQPQH
TRBV16,TRBJ2-7,ASSHKASGSHEQY